This T cell receptor beta chain was identified in a study of identical twins. This clonotype has a count of ten or more. Template switching supplied a universal primer site; unique molecular identifiers were carried on the cDNA. One entry per CDR3 protein, called by TCRdb with MiXCR from the 5' RACE reads. The table records under 350,000 distinct CDR3 sequences, roughly 9% of them present only once. Germline CDR1 SGDLS, CDR2 YYNGEE. The CDR3 consists of 14 residues. Trimming removed 0 bases at V and 2 bases at J, with 8 bases between. The sample also formed part of further work on yellow fever vaccine responses in identical twins.

The TCR comes from a woman aged 18-29 years in good health. The sequencing sample was made of CD8+ T cells sorted from blood. The genes are TRBV9 and TRBJ1-2, with D perhaps TRBD1 (6 bases). CDR3 residues: CASSVAGANYGYTF. The CDR3 DNA follows: TGTGCCAGCAGCGTAGCAGGGGCCAACTATGGCTACACCTTC.